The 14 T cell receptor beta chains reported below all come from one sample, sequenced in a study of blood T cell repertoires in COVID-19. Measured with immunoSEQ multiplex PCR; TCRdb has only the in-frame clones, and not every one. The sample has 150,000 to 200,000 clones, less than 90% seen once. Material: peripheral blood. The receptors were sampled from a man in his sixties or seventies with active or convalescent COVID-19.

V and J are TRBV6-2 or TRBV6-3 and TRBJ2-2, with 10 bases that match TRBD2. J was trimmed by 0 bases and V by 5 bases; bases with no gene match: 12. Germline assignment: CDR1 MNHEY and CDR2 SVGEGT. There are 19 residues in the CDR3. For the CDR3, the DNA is TGTGCCAGCAGTCTTACAGGGCTAGCGGGGGCCCCGAACACCGGGGAGCTGTTTTTT. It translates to CASSLTGLAGAPNTGELFF.

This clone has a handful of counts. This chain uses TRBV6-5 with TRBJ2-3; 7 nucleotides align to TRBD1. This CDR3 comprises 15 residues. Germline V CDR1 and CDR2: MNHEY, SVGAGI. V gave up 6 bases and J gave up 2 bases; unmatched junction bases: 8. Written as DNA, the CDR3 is TGTGCCAGCAGGCTGACAGGGTCCTCCACAGATACGCAGTATTTT. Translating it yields CASRLTGSSTDTQYF.

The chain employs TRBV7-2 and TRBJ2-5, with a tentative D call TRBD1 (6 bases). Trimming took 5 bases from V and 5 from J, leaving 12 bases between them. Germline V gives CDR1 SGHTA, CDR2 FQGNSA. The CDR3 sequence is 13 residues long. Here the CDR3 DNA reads TGTGCCAGCAGCGCCAACAGGGTGGAGACCCAGTACTTC. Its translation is CASSANRVETQYF.

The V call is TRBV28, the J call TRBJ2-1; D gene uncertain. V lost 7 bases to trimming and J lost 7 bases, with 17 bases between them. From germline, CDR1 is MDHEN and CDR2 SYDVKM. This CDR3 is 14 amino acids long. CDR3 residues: CASNSIGAKNEQFF. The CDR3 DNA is TGTGCCAGCAACTCCATAGGAGCCAAAAATGAGCAGTTCTTC.

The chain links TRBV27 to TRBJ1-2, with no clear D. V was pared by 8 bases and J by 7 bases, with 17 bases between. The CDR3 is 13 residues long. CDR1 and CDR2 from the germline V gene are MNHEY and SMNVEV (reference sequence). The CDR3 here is CASAYSSKRGYTF. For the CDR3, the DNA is TGTGCCAGCGCCTATTCTTCCAAGCGTGGCTACACCTTC.

This chain's CDR3 is CASSENGDYGYTF. CDR3 sequence (DNA): TGTGCCAGTAGTGAAAACGGGGACTATGGCTACACCTTC. The genes are TRBV19 and TRBJ1-2; D not certain. The CDR3 extends over 13 amino acids. The V end was cut by 5 bases, the J end by 3 bases, with 10 bases between. Germline V gene data show CDR1 as LNHDA and CDR2 as SQIVND (reference sequence).

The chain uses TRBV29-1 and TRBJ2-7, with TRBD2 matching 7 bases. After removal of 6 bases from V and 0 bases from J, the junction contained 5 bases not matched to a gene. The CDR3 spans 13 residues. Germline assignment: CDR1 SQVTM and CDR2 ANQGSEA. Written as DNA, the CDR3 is TGCAGCGTAGCGGGACGCGTCTCCTACGAGCAGTACTTC. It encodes CSVAGRVSYEQYF.

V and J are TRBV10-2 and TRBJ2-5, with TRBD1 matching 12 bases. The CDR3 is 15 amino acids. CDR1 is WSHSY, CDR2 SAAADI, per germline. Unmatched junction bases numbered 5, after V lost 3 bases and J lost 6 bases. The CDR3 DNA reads TGCGCCAGCAGTGAAGGGACAGGGGGCAGAAAGACCCAGTACTTC. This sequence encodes CASSEGTGGRKTQYF.

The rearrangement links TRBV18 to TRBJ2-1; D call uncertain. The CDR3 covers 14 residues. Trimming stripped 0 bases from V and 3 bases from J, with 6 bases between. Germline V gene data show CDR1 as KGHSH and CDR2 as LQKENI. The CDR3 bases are TGTGCCAGCTCACCACCGACGGGCTACAATGAGCAGTTCTTC. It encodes CASSPPTGYNEQFF.

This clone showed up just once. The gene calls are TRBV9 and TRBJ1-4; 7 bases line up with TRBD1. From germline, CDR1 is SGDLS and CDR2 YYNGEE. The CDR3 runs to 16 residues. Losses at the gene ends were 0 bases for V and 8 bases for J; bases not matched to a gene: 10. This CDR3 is CASSVATGAGGEKLFF. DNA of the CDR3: TGTGCCAGCAGCGTAGCTACAGGGGCCGGGGGAGAAAAACTGTTTTTT.

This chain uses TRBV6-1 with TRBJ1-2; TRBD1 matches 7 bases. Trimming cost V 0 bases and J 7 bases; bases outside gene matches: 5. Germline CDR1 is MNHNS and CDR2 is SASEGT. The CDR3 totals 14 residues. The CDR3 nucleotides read TGTGCCAGCAGTGAAGCGCCCCGACAGGGTGGCTACACCTTC. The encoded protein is CASSEAPRQGGYTF.

CDR3 sequence: CASSLTEETQYF. In DNA form, the CDR3 reads TGTGCCAGCAGCTTAACTGAGGAGACCCAGTACTTC. The chain recombines TRBV7-2 with TRBJ2-7, with unresolved D. The J call may not be correct, given that the DNA end is closer to TRBJ2-5. Germline assignment: CDR1 SGHTA and CDR2 FQGNSA. The CDR3 is made up of 12 amino acids.

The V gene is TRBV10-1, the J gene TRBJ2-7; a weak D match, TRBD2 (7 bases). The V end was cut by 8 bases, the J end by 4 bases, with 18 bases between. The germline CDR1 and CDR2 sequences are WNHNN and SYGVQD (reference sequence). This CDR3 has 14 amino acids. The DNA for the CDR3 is TGCGCCAGCTCCAAGCGGGACAACCATTACGAGCAGTACTTC. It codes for CASSKRDNHYEQYF.

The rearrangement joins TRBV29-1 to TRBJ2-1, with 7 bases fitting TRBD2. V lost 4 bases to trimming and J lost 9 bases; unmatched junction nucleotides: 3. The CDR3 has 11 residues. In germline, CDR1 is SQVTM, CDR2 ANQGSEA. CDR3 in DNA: TGCAGCGTTGGGGGACTAAGTGAGCAGTTCTTC. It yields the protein CSVGGLSEQFF.